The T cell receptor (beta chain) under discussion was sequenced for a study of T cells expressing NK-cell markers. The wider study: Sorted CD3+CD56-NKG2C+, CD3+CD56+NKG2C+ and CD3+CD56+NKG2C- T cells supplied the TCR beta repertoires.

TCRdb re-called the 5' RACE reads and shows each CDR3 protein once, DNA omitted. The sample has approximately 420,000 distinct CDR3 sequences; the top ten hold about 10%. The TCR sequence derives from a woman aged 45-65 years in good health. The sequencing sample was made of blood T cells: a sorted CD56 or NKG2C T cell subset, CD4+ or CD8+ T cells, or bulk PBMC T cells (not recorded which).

CDR3 loop: CAISGGQNTGELFF. J is TRBJ2-2 and V is TRBV10-3. The CDR3 is made up of 14 amino acids. In germline, CDR1 is ENHRY, CDR2 SYGVKD.